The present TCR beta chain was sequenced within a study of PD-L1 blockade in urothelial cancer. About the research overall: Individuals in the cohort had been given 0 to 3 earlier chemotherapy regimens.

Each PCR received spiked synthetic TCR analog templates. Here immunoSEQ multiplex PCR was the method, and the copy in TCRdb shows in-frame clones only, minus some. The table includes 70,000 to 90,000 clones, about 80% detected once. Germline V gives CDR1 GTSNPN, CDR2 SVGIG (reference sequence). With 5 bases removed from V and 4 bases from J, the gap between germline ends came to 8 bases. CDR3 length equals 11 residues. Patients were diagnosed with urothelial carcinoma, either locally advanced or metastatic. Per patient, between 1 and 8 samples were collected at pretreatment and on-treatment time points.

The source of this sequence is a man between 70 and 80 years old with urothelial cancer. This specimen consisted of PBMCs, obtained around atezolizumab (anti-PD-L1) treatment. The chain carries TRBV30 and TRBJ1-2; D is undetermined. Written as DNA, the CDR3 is TGTGCCTGGGGGAGGGTCTATGGCTACACCTTC. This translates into CAWGRVYGYTF.